Following are 20 T cell receptor beta chains from one sample sequenced in a study of blood T cell repertoires in COVID-19. The data were produced by immunoSEQ multiplex PCR, yet TCRdb's version contains in-frame clones alone and is incomplete. The sample has approximately 170,000 clones; 80% to 85% are singletons. The specimen was peripheral blood. These receptor sequences come from a man aged 70 or older with active or convalescent COVID-19.

The rearrangement links TRBV5-1 to TRBJ2-1, with D perhaps TRBD1 (6 bases). Germline V gene lookup returns CDR1 SGHRS and CDR2 YFSETQ. The length of the CDR3 is 16 residues. V lost 4 bases and J lost 0, with 14 bases in between. The CDR3 here is CASSAGAGSSYNEQFF. For the CDR3, the DNA is TGCGCCAGCAGCGCAGGGGCAGGGAGCTCCTACAATGAGCAGTTCTTC.

This chain connects TRBV7-6 to TRBJ2-7, with no clear D. CDR1 and CDR2 (germline): SGHVS, FNYEAQ. The germline V and J ends were trimmed by 0 bases and 3 bases, with 9 bases remaining between them. The CDR3 spans 14 residues. The CDR3 sequence: CASSLAPRNYEQYF. CDR3 DNA sequence: TGTGCCAGCAGCTTAGCGCCGAGGAACTACGAGCAGTACTTC. Full variable domain (outside the CDR3, taken from reference TRBV7-6 and TRBJ2-7): GAGVSQSPRYKVTKRGQDVALRCDPISGHVSLYWYRQALGQGPEFLTYFNYEAQQDKSGLPNDRFSAERPEGSISTLTIQRTEQRDSAMYRCASSLAPRNYEQYFGPGTRLTVT.

The chain couples TRBV28 to TRBJ1-5; perhaps TRBD1 as D (5 bases). The V gene lost 3 bases and the J gene lost 6 bases, with 12 bases spanning the gap. CDR1 is MDHEN, CDR2 SYDVKM, per germline. CDR3 length equals 14 residues. CDR3 bases: TGTGCCAGCAGTTTTATACAGGAGGGTCAGCCCCAGCATTTT. It specifies CASSFIQEGQPQHF.

The chain employs TRBV11-2 and TRBJ1-1; D unresolved. With 6 bases removed from V and 1 base from J, the gap between germline ends came to 9 bases. The germline V gene has CDR1 SGHAT and CDR2 FQNNGV. The CDR3 sequence is 13 residues long. CDR3 sequence: CASSSLRNTEAFF. CDR3 coding DNA: TGTGCCAGCAGTTCTCTTAGGAACACTGAAGCTTTCTTT.

The rearrangement links TRBV4-1 to TRBJ2-3; 8 bases match TRBD2. Germline values: CDR1 MGHRA, CDR2 YSYEKL. V was pared by 4 bases and J by 0 bases, with 9 bases of the junction left unmatched. The CDR3 is made up of 17 amino acids. As DNA, the CDR3 is TGCGCCAGCAGCCTGGAGAACCTAGCGGGCAGCACAGATACGCAGTATTTT. Its translation is CASSLENLAGSTDTQYF.

The chain employs TRBV2 and TRBJ2-3; 12 bases fit TRBD2. The CDR3 is made up of 15 amino acids. V lost 5 bases to trimming and J lost 4 bases; unmatched junction nucleotides: 4. Per germline, CDR1 SNHLY and CDR2 FYNNEI. CDR3 residues: CASSYLAGGPDTQYF. The CDR3 nucleotides read TGTGCCAGCAGTTATCTAGCGGGAGGGCCAGATACGCAGTATTTT.

This chain uses TRBV29-1 with TRBJ1-2, with 8 bases that match TRBD1. The V gene's germline CDR1 is SQVTM and CDR2 ANQGSEA. J was trimmed by 2 bases and V by 5 bases; bases with no gene match: 13. The CDR3 extends over 16 amino acids. The CDR3 coding sequence is TGCAGCGTTTCCCACCTCGGACAGGGAGGCAACTATGGCTACACCTTC. Encoded protein: CSVSHLGQGGNYGYTF.

The chain uses TRBV29-1 and TRBJ1-1; tentative D call: TRBD1 (5 bases). Trimming took 7 bases from V and 4 from J, leaving 16 bases between them. Germline V gene data show CDR1 as SQVTM and CDR2 as ANQGSEA. The CDR3 contains 13 residues. The CDR3 spells CSAQGLQSTEAFF. CDR3 in DNA: TGCAGCGCCCAGGGACTCCAGTCCACTGAAGCTTTCTTT.

The CDR3 region has the DNA TGTGCCAGCAGTTCGGGACAGGGGGCCCGGAACTATGGCTACACCTTC. It encodes CASSSGQGARNYGYTF. The chain combines TRBV2 with TRBJ1-2; 12 nucleotides match TRBD1. In germline, CDR1 is SNHLY, CDR2 FYNNEI. This CDR3 region has 16 residues. The V gene end was trimmed by 5 bases and the J gene end by 2 bases; junction bases not matched to a gene: 6.

The chain links TRBV4-3 to TRBJ1-1; no firm D call. CDR1 and CDR2 from the germline V gene are LGHNA and YSLEER. V gave up 2 bases and J gave up 0 bases, with 19 bases separating them. The CDR3 length is 18 residues. Here the CDR3 DNA reads TGCGCCAGCAGCCAAACTACCCCTCACCGCGGAATGAACACTGAAGCTTTCTTT. Its protein product is CASSQTTPHRGMNTEAFF.

This chain links TRBV27 with TRBJ2-1; 12 positions agree with TRBD2. Per the germline V gene, CDR1 is MNHEY and CDR2 is SMNVEV (reference sequence). This CDR3 spans 16 amino acids. The J segment lost 7 bases and the V segment lost 6 bases, leaving 10 bases of the junction unmatched. The CDR3 reads CASRTRLAGVANEQFF. The CDR3 DNA sequence: TGTGCCAGCAGGACTCGACTAGCGGGGGTGGCGAATGAGCAGTTCTTC.

The chain couples TRBV5-1 to TRBJ1-4; D is uncertain. The germline gives CDR1 SGHRS, CDR2 YFSETQ. This CDR3 spans 18 amino acids. V was clipped by 3 bases and J by 3 bases, with 21 bases between them. The chain's CDR3 is CASSWIFGGLRANEKLFF. CDR3 coding DNA: TGCGCCAGCAGCTGGATTTTCGGTGGGCTGAGGGCTAATGAAAAACTGTTTTTT.

V gene TRBV5-4 combines with J gene TRBJ1-2, with TRBD1 as a possible D gene (5 bases). Germline-derived CDR1 and CDR2 are SGHNT and YYREEE (reference sequence). Trimming left V 4 bases short and J 3 bases short, with 10 bases between. The CDR3 spans 13 residues. The CDR3: CASSPTEYYGYTF. The CDR3 nucleotides are TGTGCCAGCAGCCCGACAGAGTACTATGGCTACACCTTC.

The chain employs TRBV28 and TRBJ2-3; 8 nucleotides line up with TRBD2. V was clipped by 10 bases and J by 0 bases; unmatched bases: 9. Germline values: CDR1 MDHEN, CDR2 SYDVKM. The CDR3 is 15 amino acids. The CDR3 bases are TGTGCCACCCTGGGGGTAGCGGGAAGCACAGATACGCAGTATTTT. Amino acid sequence: CATLGVAGSTDTQYF.

V and J are TRBV12-5 and TRBJ1-4; 12 bases are a match to TRBD1. The germline gives CDR1 LGHNT, CDR2 FRNRAP. The CDR3 has 17 amino acids. V dropped 6 bases and J dropped 4; count of bases not matched to a gene: 9. The CDR3 here is CASGPGQGAAFNEKLFF. The CDR3 nucleotides are TGTGCTAGTGGGCCGGGACAGGGGGCCGCCTTTAATGAAAAACTGTTTTTT.

The rearrangement uses TRBV3-1 (or the pseudogene TRBV3-2) and TRBJ2-1; tentatively, D is TRBD2 (5 bases). The CDR3 sequence is 15 residues long. The ends were cut back, 3 bases at V and 4 bases at J, with 13 bases in the middle. Germline V gene lookup returns CDR1 LGHDT and CDR2 YNNKEL (reference sequence). DNA for the CDR3: TGTGCCAGCAGCCAGGTTCCCGGGAATTACAATGAGCAGTTCTTC. As protein: CASSQVPGNYNEQFF.

The chain combines TRBV2 with TRBJ1-3; D is possibly TRBD1 (5 bases). The germline gives CDR1 SNHLY, CDR2 FYNNEI. V was trimmed by 4 bases and J by 4 bases, leaving 20 bases between them. This CDR3 contains 17 residues. The CDR3 coding sequence is TGTGCCAGCAGTGGAGGAGGGAGGGGCGGTGGAGGAAACACCATATATTTT. This codes for CASSGGGRGGGGNTIYF.

This chain connects TRBV6-2 or TRBV6-3 to TRBJ2-3, with 10 bases that match TRBD1. V lost 6 bases, J lost 4 bases, and 1 base stayed unmatched. Germline loops: CDR1 MNHEY, CDR2 SVGEGT. This CDR3 is 13 amino acids long. The CDR3 loop is CASSDRGPDTQYF. CDR3 bases: TGTGCCAGCAGCGACAGGGGGCCAGATACGCAGTATTTT.

J is TRBJ2-1 and V is TRBV5-1, with a possible D match to TRBD1 (6 bases). V gave up 2 bases and J gave up 5 bases, with 8 bases separating them. From germline, CDR1 is SGHRS and CDR2 YFSETQ. The CDR3 has 13 residues. CDR3 amino acids: CASSFGQNNEQFF. In DNA form, the CDR3 reads TGCGCCAGCAGCTTCGGACAGAACAATGAGCAGTTCTTC.

This chain joins TRBV5-6 and TRBJ1-4; D not certain. The V end lost 0 bases, the J end lost 13 bases, and 13 bases lay between the germline ends. CDR3 length: 13 amino acids. CDR1 is SGHDT and CDR2 is YYEEEE in the germline V gene. The CDR3 is CASSLGMDLRLFF. DNA of the CDR3: TGTGCCAGCAGCTTGGGTATGGACTTACGACTGTTTTTT.